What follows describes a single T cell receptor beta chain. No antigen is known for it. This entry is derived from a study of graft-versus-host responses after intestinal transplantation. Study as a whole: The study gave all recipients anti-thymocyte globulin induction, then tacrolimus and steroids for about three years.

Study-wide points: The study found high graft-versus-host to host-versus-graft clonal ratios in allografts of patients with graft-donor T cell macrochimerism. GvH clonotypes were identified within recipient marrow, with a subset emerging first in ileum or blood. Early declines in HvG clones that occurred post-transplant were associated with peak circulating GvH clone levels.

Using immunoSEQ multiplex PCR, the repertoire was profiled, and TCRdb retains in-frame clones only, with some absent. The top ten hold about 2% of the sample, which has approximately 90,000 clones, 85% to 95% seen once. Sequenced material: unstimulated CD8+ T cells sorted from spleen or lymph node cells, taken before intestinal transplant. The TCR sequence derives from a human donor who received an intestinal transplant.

Here the CDR3 DNA reads TGTGCCAGCAGTCCTCTGGGGGGGGAAGAGACCCAGTACTTC. Amino acid sequence: CASSPLGGEETQYF. The chain couples TRBV7-6 to TRBJ2-5; 7 bases map to TRBD2. The CDR3 is 14 residues long. The V segment lost 6 bases and the J segment 3 bases; nucleotides outside the gene matches: 7. Germline V gene data show CDR1 as SGHVS and CDR2 as FNYEAQ.